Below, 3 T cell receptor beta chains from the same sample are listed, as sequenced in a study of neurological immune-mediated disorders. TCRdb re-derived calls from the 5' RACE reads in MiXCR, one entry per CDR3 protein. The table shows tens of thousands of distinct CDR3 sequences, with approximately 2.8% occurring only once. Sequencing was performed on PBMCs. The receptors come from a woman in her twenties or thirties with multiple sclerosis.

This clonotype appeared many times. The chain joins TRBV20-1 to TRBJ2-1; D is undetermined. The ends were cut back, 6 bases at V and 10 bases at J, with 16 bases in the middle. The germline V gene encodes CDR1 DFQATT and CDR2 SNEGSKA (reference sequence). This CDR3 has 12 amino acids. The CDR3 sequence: CSAFKSSVEQFF. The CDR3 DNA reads TGCAGTGCGTTTAAGTCATCGGTGGAGCAGTTCTTC.

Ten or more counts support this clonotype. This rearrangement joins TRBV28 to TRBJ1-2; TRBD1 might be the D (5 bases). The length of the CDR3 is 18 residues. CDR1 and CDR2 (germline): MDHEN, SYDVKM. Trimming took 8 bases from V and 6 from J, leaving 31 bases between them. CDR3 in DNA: TGTGCCAGCCGCACCCCTGAGGGGACCTCCATATCTCGAAATGGCTACACCTTC. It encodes CASRTPEGTSISRNGYTF.

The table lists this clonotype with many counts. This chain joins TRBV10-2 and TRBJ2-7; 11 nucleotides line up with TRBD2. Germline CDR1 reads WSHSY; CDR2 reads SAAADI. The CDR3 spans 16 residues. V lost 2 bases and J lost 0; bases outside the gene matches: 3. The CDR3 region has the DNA TGCGCCAGCAGTGAGCCCGGACTAGCGGGCTCCTACGAGCAGTACTTC. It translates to CASSEPGLAGSYEQYF.